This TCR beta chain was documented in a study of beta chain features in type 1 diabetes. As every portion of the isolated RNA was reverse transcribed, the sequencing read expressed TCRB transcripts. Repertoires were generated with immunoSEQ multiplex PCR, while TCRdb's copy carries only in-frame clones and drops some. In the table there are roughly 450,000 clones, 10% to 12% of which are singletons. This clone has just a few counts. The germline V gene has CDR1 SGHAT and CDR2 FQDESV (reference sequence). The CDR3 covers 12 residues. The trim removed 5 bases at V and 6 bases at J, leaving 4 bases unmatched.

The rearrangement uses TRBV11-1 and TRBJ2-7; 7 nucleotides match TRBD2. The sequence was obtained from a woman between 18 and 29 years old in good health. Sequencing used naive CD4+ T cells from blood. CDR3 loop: CASSHPGGEQYF. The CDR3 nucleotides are TGTGCCAGCAGCCACCCGGGGGGCGAGCAGTACTTC.